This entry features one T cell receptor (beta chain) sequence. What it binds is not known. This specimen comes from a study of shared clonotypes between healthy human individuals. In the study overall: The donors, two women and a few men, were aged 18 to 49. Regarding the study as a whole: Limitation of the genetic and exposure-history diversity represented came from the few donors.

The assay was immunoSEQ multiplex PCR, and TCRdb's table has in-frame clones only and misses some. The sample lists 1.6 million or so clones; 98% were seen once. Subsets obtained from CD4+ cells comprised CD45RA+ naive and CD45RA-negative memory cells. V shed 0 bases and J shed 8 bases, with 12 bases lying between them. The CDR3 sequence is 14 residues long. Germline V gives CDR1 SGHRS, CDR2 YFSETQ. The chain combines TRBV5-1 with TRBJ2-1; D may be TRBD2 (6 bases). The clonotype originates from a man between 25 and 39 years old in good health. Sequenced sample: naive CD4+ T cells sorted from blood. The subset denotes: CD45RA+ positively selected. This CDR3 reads CASSLVTSTDEQFF. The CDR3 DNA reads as TGCGCCAGCAGCTTGGTGACTAGTACAGATGAGCAGTTCTTC.